The 10 T cell receptor beta chains below were found in one sample sequenced in a study of PD-1 blockade in mismatch repair-deficient tumors. TCRdb keeps only in-frame clones here, not all; method: immunoSEQ multiplex PCR. The sample includes 100,000 to 150,000 clones, more than 85% of them seen just once. Sample: peripheral blood, taken 44 weeks after starting pembrolizumab. These receptors originate from an adult with mismatch repair-deficient cancer.

This rearrangement joins TRBV19 to TRBJ2-1; possibly TRBD2 for D (5 bases). Germline CDR1 is LNHDA and CDR2 is SQIVND (reference sequence). V dropped 9 bases and J dropped 9 bases, with 15 bases sitting between them. The CDR3 has 12 amino acids. Here the CDR3 reads CASGVVFGEQFF. Written as DNA, the CDR3 is TGTGCCAGCGGGGTTGTCTTCGGTGAGCAGTTCTTC.

This clone was detected once. The genes are TRBV30 and TRBJ1-3, with 11 bases that match TRBD1. CDR1 and CDR2 from the germline V gene are GTSNPN and SVGIG (reference sequence). The CDR3 contains 17 residues. V gave up 0 bases and J gave up 3 bases; unmatched junction bases: 7. The CDR3 DNA sequence: TGTGCCTGGAGTGTACCCGGACAGGGGGCGATTGGAAACACCATATATTTT. It specifies CAWSVPGQGAIGNTIYF.

With regard to this clone: The sample contains more than one DNA sequence encoding this CDR3. This sequence joins TRBV19 and TRBJ2-3, with D perhaps matching TRBD2 (6 bases). Trimming removed 6 bases at V and 6 bases at J, with 7 bases between. Germline V lookup: CDR1 LNHDA, CDR2 SQIVND (reference sequence). The CDR3 runs 11 residues. CDR3 region: CASSRGDTQYF. CDR3 DNA sequence: TGTGCCAGTAGCCGGGGGGATACGCAGTATTTT.

The rearrangement links TRBV6-6 to TRBJ2-7, with 9 bases fitting TRBD2. V shed 6 bases and J 3 bases; nucleotides not matched to a gene: 6. Germline V lookup: CDR1 MNHNY, CDR2 SVGAGI (reference sequence). The CDR3 extends over 14 amino acids. The CDR3 region has the DNA TGTGCCAGCAGATACCATAGCGGGAGCTACGAGCAGTACTTC. Its translation: CASRYHSGSYEQYF.

The genes are TRBV7-9 and TRBJ2-7; D gene unclear. With 5 bases removed from V and 1 base from J, the gap between germline ends came to 3 bases. Germline lookup yields CDR1 SEHNR and CDR2 FQNEAQ (reference sequence). The CDR3 is made up of 11 amino acids. For the CDR3, the DNA is TGTGCCAGCAGCCGATCCTACGAGCAGTACTTC. It yields the protein CASSRSYEQYF.

The chain joins TRBV6-1 to TRBJ2-1, with 10 bases aligning to TRBD2. V dropped 2 bases and J dropped 4; count of bases not matched to a gene: 2. This CDR3 comprises 15 residues. Germline V gives CDR1 MNHNS, CDR2 SASEGT. CDR3 nucleotides: TGTGCCAGCAGTGAACTAGCGGGAGATTACAATGAGCAGTTCTTC. Its translation: CASSELAGDYNEQFF.

The gene calls are TRBV11-2 and TRBJ1-5; maybe TRBD1 (6 bases). Trimming took off 5 bases at V and 5 bases at J, with 13 bases between the two ends. CDR1 is SGHAT and CDR2 is FQNNGV in the germline V gene. The CDR3 runs to 14 residues. CDR3 sequence (DNA): TGTGCCAGCAGCCTGGGCGGGGGGCATCAGCCCCAGCATTTT. It codes for CASSLGGGHQPQHF.

This chain uses TRBV15 with TRBJ2-2, with unresolved D. This CDR3 is 12 amino acids long. V dropped 5 bases and J dropped 1 base, with 2 bases sitting between them. From germline, CDR1 is LNHNV and CDR2 YYDKDF (reference sequence). The CDR3 DNA sequence: TGTGCCACCAGCGAGAACACCGGGGAGCTGTTTTTT. Its protein is CATSENTGELFF.

The V and J genes are TRBV19 and TRBJ1-2; D is ambiguous. Per the germline V gene, CDR1 is LNHDA and CDR2 is SQIVND (reference sequence). V was cut by 5 bases and J by 0 bases, with 4 bases left in between. The CDR3 has 12 residues. CDR3 DNA sequence: TGTGCCAGTAGTCTGACTAACTATGGCTACACCTTC. This gives the protein CASSLTNYGYTF.

The rearrangement joins TRBV6-1 to TRBJ1-4; D might be TRBD1 (6 bases). Germline-derived CDR1 and CDR2 are MNHNS and SASEGT. V lost 8 bases and J 7 bases, leaving 14 bases between the germline ends. The CDR3 is 13 amino acids. The CDR3 is CASDDQGIEKLFF. The DNA of the CDR3 is TGTGCCAGCGACGACCAGGGGATTGAAAAACTGTTTTTT.